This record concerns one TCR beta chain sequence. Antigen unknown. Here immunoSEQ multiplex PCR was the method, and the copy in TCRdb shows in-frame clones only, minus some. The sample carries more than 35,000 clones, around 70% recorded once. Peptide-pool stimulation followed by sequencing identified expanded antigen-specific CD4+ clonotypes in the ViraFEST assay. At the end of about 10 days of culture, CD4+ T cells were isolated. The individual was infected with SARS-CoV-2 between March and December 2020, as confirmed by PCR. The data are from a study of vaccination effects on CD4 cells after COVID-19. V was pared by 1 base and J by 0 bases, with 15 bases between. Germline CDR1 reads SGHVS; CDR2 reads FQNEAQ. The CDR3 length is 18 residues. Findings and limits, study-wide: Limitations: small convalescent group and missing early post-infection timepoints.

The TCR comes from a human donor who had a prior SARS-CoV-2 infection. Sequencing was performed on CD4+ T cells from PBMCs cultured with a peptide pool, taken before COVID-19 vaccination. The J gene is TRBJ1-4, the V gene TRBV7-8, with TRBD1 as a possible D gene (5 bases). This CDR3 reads CASSLVIRRGATNEKLFF. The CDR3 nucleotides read TGTGCCAGCAGCTTAGTTATACGGAGGGGCGCAACTAATGAAAAACTGTTTTTT.